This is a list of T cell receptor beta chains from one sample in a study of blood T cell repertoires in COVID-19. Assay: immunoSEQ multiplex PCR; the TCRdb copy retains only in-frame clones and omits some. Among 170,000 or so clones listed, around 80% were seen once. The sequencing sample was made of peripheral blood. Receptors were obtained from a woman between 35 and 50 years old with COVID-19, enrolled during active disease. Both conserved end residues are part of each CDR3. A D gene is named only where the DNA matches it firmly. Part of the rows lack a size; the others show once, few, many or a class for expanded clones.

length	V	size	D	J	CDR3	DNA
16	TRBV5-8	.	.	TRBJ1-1	CASSFFDRRGNTEAFF	TGTGCCAGCAGCTTCTTTGACCGGAGAGGGAACACTGAAGCTTTCTTT
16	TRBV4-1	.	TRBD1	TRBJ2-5	CASSHYGQGARETQYF	TGCGCCAGCAGCCACTATGGACAGGGGGCGCGGGAGACCCAGTACTTC
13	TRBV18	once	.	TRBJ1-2	CASSPPRGYGYTF	TGTGCCAGCTCACCACCTCGAGGTTACGGCTACACCTTC
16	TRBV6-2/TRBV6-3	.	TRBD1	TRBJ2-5	CASSKSGTGERRSQYF	TGTGCCAGCAGTAAGTCCGGGACAGGGGAGCGGAGGTCCCAGTACTTC
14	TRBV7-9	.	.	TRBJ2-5	CASSPRLGEETQYF	TGTGCCAGCAGCCCGAGGTTAGGAGAAGAGACCCAGTACTTC
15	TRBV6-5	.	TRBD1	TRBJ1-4	CASSYSTGGLEKLFF	TGTGCCAGCAGTTACTCGACAGGGGGTTTGGAAAAACTGTTTTTT
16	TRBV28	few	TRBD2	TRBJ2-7	CASSFSLAGHLYEQYF	TGTGCCAGCAGTTTTAGTCTAGCGGGGCATCTCTACGAGCAGTACTTC
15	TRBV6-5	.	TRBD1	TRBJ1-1	CASTKDREGGTEAFF	TGTGCCAGCACCAAGGACAGGGAGGGAGGCACTGAAGCTTTCTTT
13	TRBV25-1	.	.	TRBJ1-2	CASGPRTNYGYTF	TGTGCCAGCGGTCCCAGGACTAACTATGGCTACACCTTC
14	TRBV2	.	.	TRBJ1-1	CASSETGMNTEAFF	TGTGCCAGCAGTGAAACAGGCATGAACACTGAAGCTTTCTTT
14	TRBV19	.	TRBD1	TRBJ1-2	CASSTRGQGHGYTF	TGTGCCAGTAGTACCCGAGGACAGGGGCATGGCTACACCTTC
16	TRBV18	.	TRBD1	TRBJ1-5	CASSPLFSGGGQPQHF	TGTGCCAGCTCACCACTCTTTTCAGGGGGCGGTCAGCCCCAGCATTTT
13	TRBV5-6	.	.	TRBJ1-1	CASSSGRGTEAFF	TGTGCCAGCAGCTCCGGTCGGGGCACTGAAGCTTTCTTT
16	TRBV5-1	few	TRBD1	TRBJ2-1	CASRDRYQSSYNEQFF	TGCGCCAGCAGGGACAGGTACCAGAGCTCCTACAATGAGCAGTTCTTC
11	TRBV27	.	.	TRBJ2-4	CASSFENIQYF	TGTGCCAGCAGTTTCGAAAACATTCAGTACTTC
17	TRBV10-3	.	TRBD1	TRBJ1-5	CAISESGQGVDNQPQHF	TGTGCCATCAGTGAGTCGGGACAGGGGGTGGACAATCAGCCCCAGCATTTT
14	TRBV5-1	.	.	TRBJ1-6	CASSEQDYNSPLHF	TGCGCCAGCAGCGAACAGGACTATAATTCACCCCTCCACTTT
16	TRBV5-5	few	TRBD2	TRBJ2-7	CASSPGSGDHSYEQYF	TGTGCCAGCAGCCCAGGGAGCGGGGACCACTCCTACGAGCAGTACTTC
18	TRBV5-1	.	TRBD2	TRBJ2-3	CASSLAVTSGSWTDTQYF	TGCGCCAGCAGCTTGGCGGTAACTAGCGGGAGTTGGACAGATACGCAGTATTTT
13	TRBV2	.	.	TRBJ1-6	CAGQTDYNSPLHF	TGTGCCGGACAGACAGACTATAATTCACCCCTCCACTTT
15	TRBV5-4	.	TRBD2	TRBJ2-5	CASSFIAGGQETQYF	TGTGCCAGCAGCTTCATCGCGGGGGGCCAAGAGACCCAGTACTTC
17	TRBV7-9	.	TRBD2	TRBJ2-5	CASSLLSGGAGAVTQYF	TGTGCCAGCTCGCTTCTGAGCGGGGGGGCCGGAGCGGTGACCCAGTACTTC
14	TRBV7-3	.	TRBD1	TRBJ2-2	CASSRQGIIGELFF	TGTGCCAGCTCCCGACAGGGTATTATAGGGGAGCTGTTTTTT
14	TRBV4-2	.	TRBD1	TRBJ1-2	CASSPDRANYGYTF	TGTGCCAGCAGCCCGGACAGGGCTAACTATGGCTACACCTTC
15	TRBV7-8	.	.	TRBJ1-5	CASSLVRGSNQPQHF	TGTGCCAGCAGCTTAGTTCGGGGAAGCAATCAGCCCCAGCATTTT
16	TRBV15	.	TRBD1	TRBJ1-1	CATSRVVGRGQSEAFF	TGTGCCACCAGCAGAGTCGTCGGCAGGGGGCAGTCCGAAGCTTTCTTT
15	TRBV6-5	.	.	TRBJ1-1	CASNHPRSGDTEAFF	TGTGCCAGCAACCACCCACGGTCAGGGGACACTGAAGCTTTCTTT
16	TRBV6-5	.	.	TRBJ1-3	CASSYSTGSNGNTIYF	TGTGCCAGCAGTTACTCGACGGGGTCTAATGGAAACACCATATATTTT
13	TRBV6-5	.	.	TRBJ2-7	CASSYSGWEEQYF	TGTGCCAGCAGTTACTCAGGTTGGGAGGAGCAGTACTTC
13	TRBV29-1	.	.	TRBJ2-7	CSVGGWGVGEQYF	TGCAGCGTTGGCGGTTGGGGGGTCGGGGAGCAGTACTTC
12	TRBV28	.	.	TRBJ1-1	CASSSGDTEAFF	TGTGCCAGCAGTTCGGGGGATACTGAAGCTTTCTTT
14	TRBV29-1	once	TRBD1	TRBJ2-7	CSVESPGGVYEQYF	TGCAGCGTTGAATCGCCAGGGGGAGTCTACGAGCAGTACTTC
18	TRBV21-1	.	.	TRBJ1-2	CASSKSATRPTANYGYTF	TGTGCCAGCAGCAAATCCGCGACGCGGCCGACAGCGAACTATGGCTACACCTTC
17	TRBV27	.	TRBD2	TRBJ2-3	CASSSFRTSGGEDTQYF	TGTGCCAGCAGTTCATTTAGGACTAGCGGGGGCGAGGATACGCAGTATTTT
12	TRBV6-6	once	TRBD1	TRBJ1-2	CASSRTGDGYTF	TGTGCCAGCAGTCGGACAGGGGACGGCTACACCTTC
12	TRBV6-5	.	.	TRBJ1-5	CASMRFNQPQHF	TGTGCCAGCATGAGATTCAATCAGCCCCAGCATTTT
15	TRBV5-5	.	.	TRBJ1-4	CASSSLDSGNEKLFF	TGTGCCAGCAGCTCCCTGGACAGCGGTAATGAAAAACTGTTTTTT
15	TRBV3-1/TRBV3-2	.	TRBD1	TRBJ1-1	CASSFRGVGNTEAFF	TGTGCCAGCAGCTTCAGGGGGGTAGGGAACACTGAAGCTTTCTTT
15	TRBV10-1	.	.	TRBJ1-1	CASSGGNRLNTEAFF	TGCGCCAGCAGTGGGGGCAATCGCCTGAACACTGAAGCTTTCTTT
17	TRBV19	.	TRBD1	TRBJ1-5	CASMVGTGGAYGQPQHF	TGTGCCAGTATGGTCGGGACAGGGGGCGCATACGGTCAGCCCCAGCATTTT
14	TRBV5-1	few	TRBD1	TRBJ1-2	CASNSRDRAYGYTF	TGCGCCAGCAACTCCCGGGACAGGGCCTATGGCTACACCTTC
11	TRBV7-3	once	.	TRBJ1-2	CAHRTDYGYTF	TGTGCCCACAGGACAGACTATGGCTACACCTTC
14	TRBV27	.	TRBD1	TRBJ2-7	CATGPGTASYEQYF	TGTGCCACTGGGCCCGGGACAGCCTCCTACGAGCAGTACTTC
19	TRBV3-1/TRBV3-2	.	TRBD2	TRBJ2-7	CASSPPRGTSRRATYEQYF	TGTGCCAGCAGCCCCCCGCGAGGGACTAGCCGACGAGCCACCTACGAGCAGTACTTC
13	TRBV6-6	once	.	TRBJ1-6	CASSPDTVRPFHF	TGTGCCAGCAGTCCGGACACCGTAAGACCGTTCCACTTT